These 28 T cell receptor beta chains came from one sample sequenced in a study of T cell responses to AZD1222 COVID-19 vaccine. Some clones are missing from TCRdb's copy, which holds only in-frame ones; the method was immunoSEQ multiplex PCR. Among under 200,000 clones, roughly nine tenths were seen once, and the ten largest hold about 1.9%. The sample in question was peripheral blood, obtained on day 0 of AZD1222 vaccination. Source of these receptors: an adult in good health.

The V gene is TRBV4-3, the J gene TRBJ2-3, with 12 bases aligning to TRBD2. The CDR3 is 15 residues long. With 2 bases clipped from V and 4 bases from J, the junction kept 1 base outside the gene matches. CDR1 and CDR2 from the germline V gene are LGHNA and YSLEER. The CDR3 region has the DNA TGCGCCAGCAGCCAACTAGCGGGGGGGGCAGATACGCAGTATTTT. The encoded protein is CASSQLAGGADTQYF.

The genes are TRBV28 and TRBJ1-1, with D maybe TRBD1 (5 bases). The V gene's germline CDR1 is MDHEN and CDR2 SYDVKM. There are 14 residues in the CDR3. Between the trimmed V and J ends, which lost 5 bases and 3 bases, there was a span of 13 bases. CDR3 protein: CASSLYSGYTEAFF. CDR3 DNA sequence: TGTGCCAGCAGTCTATATTCAGGGTACACTGAAGCTTTCTTT.

The chain carries TRBV4-2 and TRBJ1-3; tentative D call: TRBD1 (6 bases). V lost 0 bases and J lost 0, with 9 bases in between. The CDR3 extends over 16 amino acids. Germline assignment: CDR1 LGHNA and CDR2 YNFKEQ. The CDR3 region has the DNA TGTGCCAGCAGCCAAGAATACAGGGACTCTGGAAACACCATATATTTT. It specifies CASSQEYRDSGNTIYF.

The genes are TRBV6-1 and TRBJ2-5; D might be TRBD1 (5 bases). CDR1 and CDR2 from the germline V gene are MNHNS and SASEGT. This CDR3 is built from 15 residues. The V end lost 1 base, the J end lost 4 bases, and 13 bases lay between the germline ends. CDR3 sequence reads: CASSEGFGQGETQYF. In nucleotides, the CDR3 is TGTGCCAGCAGTGAAGGCTTCGGCCAGGGAGAGACCCAGTACTTC.

This chain joins TRBV18 and TRBJ1-5, with D unresolved. Germline V gene data show CDR1 as KGHSH and CDR2 as LQKENI. The CDR3 extends over 15 amino acids. The V and J ends lost 3 bases and 9 bases respectively, with 18 bases between them. CDR3 nucleotides: TGTGCCAGCTCACCGCGCCGGACGGACTCAGGGCCCCAGCATTTT. It is translated as CASSPRRTDSGPQHF.

The chain links TRBV5-8 to TRBJ1-1; no clear D gene. The V gene's germline CDR1 is SGHTS and CDR2 YDEGEE. This CDR3 comprises 13 residues. Trimming removed 0 bases from V and 6 bases from J, with 9 bases in between. CDR3 in amino acids: CASSLGTFSEAFF. CDR3 coding DNA: TGTGCCAGCAGCTTGGGCACGTTCTCTGAAGCTTTCTTT.

This clone was seen a single time. The J gene is TRBJ1-2, the V gene TRBV6-5; D ambiguous. V was clipped by 2 bases and J by 1 base, with 2 bases between them. Germline CDR1 is MNHEY and CDR2 is SVGAGI. The CDR3 totals 12 residues. In DNA form, the CDR3 reads TGTGCCAGCAGTTACCGTAACTATGGCTACACCTTC. Translation gives CASSYRNYGYTF.

The chain carries TRBV15 and TRBJ1-2; D unresolved. V dropped 2 bases and J dropped 2 bases, with 18 bases sitting between them. The germline V gene encodes CDR1 LNHNV and CDR2 YYDKDF (reference sequence). This CDR3 is built from 17 residues. The DNA for the CDR3 is TGTGCCACCAGCAGACGTTCGACCTCGACTCCAAACTATGGCTACACCTTC. Encoded protein: CATSRRSTSTPNYGYTF.

The chain has TRBV28 and TRBJ1-1, with D possibly being TRBD1 (6 bases). From germline, CDR1 is MDHEN and CDR2 SYDVKM. V gave up 6 bases and J gave up 7 bases, with 21 bases separating them. CDR3 length: 15 residues. The CDR3 loop is CASSPYTGKDGEAFF. The CDR3 DNA is TGTGCCAGCAGCCCATACACAGGGAAAGATGGTGAAGCTTTCTTT.

V is TRBV20-1 and J is TRBJ1-2; D remains ambiguous. The germline gives CDR1 DFQATT, CDR2 SNEGSKA (reference sequence). V lost 4 bases and J lost 4, with 4 bases in between. CDR3 length: 10 residues. This CDR3 reads CSATFYGYTF. The CDR3 DNA follows: TGCAGTGCTACTTTCTATGGCTACACCTTC.

The chain combines TRBV10-3 with TRBJ2-7, with unresolved D. The CDR3 sequence is 14 residues long. V lost 0 bases and J 7 bases, leaving 13 bases between the germline ends. The V gene's germline CDR1 is ENHRY and CDR2 SYGVKD. The CDR3 here is CAISESGGPREQYF. CDR3 DNA: TGTGCCATCAGTGAGTCGGGCGGACCCCGGGAGCAGTACTTC.

This clone showed up just once. V and J are TRBV6-2 or TRBV6-3 and TRBJ1-5; D remains unclear. Trimming cost V 4 bases and J 0 bases, with 4 bases left between them. The CDR3 loop spans 13 amino acids. Per germline, CDR1 MNHEY and CDR2 SVGEGT. CDR3 coding DNA: TGTGCCAGCAGTTTGCTTAGCAATCAGCCCCAGCATTTT. Its translation is CASSLLSNQPQHF.

This clone appeared once. CDR3 in DNA: TGTGCCAGCAGCCAACGGTTCACCGGGACAGGGAAAAGCAATGAGCAGTTCTTC. Protein product: CASSQRFTGTGKSNEQFF. This rearrangement joins TRBV3-1 (or the pseudogene TRBV3-2) to TRBJ2-1; the match to TRBD1 covers 9 bases. V lost 2 bases and J lost 6; bases outside the gene matches: 14. The CDR3 consists of 18 residues. Germline V gene sequence: CDR1 LGHDT, CDR2 YNNKEL (reference sequence).

This chain uses TRBV9 with TRBJ2-7; possible D gene TRBD2, 6 bases. Trimming took 0 bases from V and 0 from J, leaving 16 bases between them. The germline CDR1 and CDR2 sequences are SGDLS and YYNGEE. The CDR3 covers 17 residues. CDR3 protein: CASSVDLGQTSSYEQYF. CDR3 in DNA: TGTGCCAGCAGCGTAGATCTGGGGCAGACTAGCTCCTACGAGCAGTACTTC.

Comment on this clone: This sample also contains other DNA sequences that code for the same CDR3. The chain employs TRBV7-2 and TRBJ2-3, with D possibly being TRBD1 (5 bases). There are 13 residues in the CDR3. V was pared by 6 bases and J by 3 bases, with 10 bases between. From germline, CDR1 is SGHTA and CDR2 FQGNSA. The CDR3 DNA reads TGTGCCAGCAGTCCCCAGGGAACAGATACGCAGTATTTT. As protein: CASSPQGTDTQYF. The whole variable domain, remainder taken from reference TRBV7-2 and TRBJ2-3, is GAGVSQSPSNKVTEKGKDVELRCDPISGHTALYWYRQSLGQGLEFLIYFQGNSAPDKSGLPSDRFSAERTGGSVSTLTIQRTQQEDSAVYLCASSPQGTDTQYFGPGTRLTVL.

The chain combines TRBV21-1 with TRBJ2-7. TRBV21-1 has pseudogene status. There are 18 residues in the CDR3. The CDR3 loop reads CASSKLQGPSGHDYEQYF. The DNA for the CDR3 is TGTGCCAGCAGCAAATTACAGGGTCCAAGCGGGCATGATTACGAGCAGTACTTC.

This rearrangement joins TRBV21-1 to TRBJ2-7; TRBD2 was called by the table and not checked on the DNA. TRBV21-1 is a documented pseudogene. CDR3 length: 14 amino acids. The CDR3 region is CASSKVRGSYEQYF. As DNA, the CDR3 is TGTGCCAGCAGCAAAGTGCGGGGATCCTACGAGCAGTACTTC.

The chain couples TRBV7-3 to TRBJ2-1; D assignment may be TRBD1 or TRBD2 (5 bases each). Germline values: CDR1 SGHTA, CDR2 FQGTGA. V lost 2 bases and J lost 0, with 11 bases in between. There are 16 residues in the CDR3. The CDR3, as DNA: TGTGCCAGCAGCTTATACGGGACCAACTCCTACAATGAGCAGTTCTTC. It translates to CASSLYGTNSYNEQFF.

This clone was observed a few times. The V call is TRBV6-5, the J call TRBJ1-3; D is possibly TRBD1 (6 bases). The CDR3 is made up of 14 amino acids. CDR1 and CDR2 (germline): MNHEY, SVGAGI. V lost 6 bases and J lost 3, with 12 bases in between. CDR3 protein: CASRPHRVGNTIYF. DNA of the CDR3: TGTGCCAGCAGACCTCACAGGGTTGGAAACACCATATATTTT.

This clone was detected only once. The junction shows a germline mismatch at one end, possibly a read error. The V call is TRBV6-2 or TRBV6-3, the J call TRBJ2-5; 13 bases fit TRBD2. Germline-derived CDR1 and CDR2 are MNHEY and SVGEGT. The CDR3 has 16 residues. CDR3 sequence reads: CASSRGLAGNQETQYF. CDR3 nucleotides: TGTGCCAGCAGTAGGGGACTAGCGGGGAACCAGGAGACCCAGTACTTC.

This clone was detected once. The gene calls are TRBV5-6 and TRBJ1-2; the match to TRBD1 covers 9 bases. The germline V gene encodes CDR1 SGHDT and CDR2 YYEEEE. The CDR3 is made up of 13 amino acids. V shed 4 bases and J 5 bases; nucleotides not matched to a gene: 3. The DNA for the CDR3 is TGTGCCAGCAGCAGGACAGGGGCATATGGCTACACCTTC. Amino acids: CASSRTGAYGYTF. The full variable domain, rest sourced from reference TRBV5-6 and TRBJ1-2, is DAGVTQSPTHLIKTRGQQVTLRCSPKSGHDTVSWYQQALGQGPQFIFQYYEEEERQRGNFPDRFSGHQFPNYSSELNVNALLLGDSALYLCASSRTGAYGYTFGSGTRLTVV.

This clone was seen a handful of times. The chain uses TRBV6-6 and TRBJ1-5; 9 bases agree with TRBD1. J lost 4 bases, V lost 4 bases, and 8 bases had no gene match. Germline-derived CDR1 and CDR2 are MNHNY and SVGAGI (reference sequence). The CDR3 length is 16 residues. CDR3 DNA sequence: TGTGCCAGCAGTTTGGGTGCGGACAGGGGTAATCAGCCCCAGCATTTT. It specifies CASSLGADRGNQPQHF.

This clone appeared a single time. The chain uses TRBV2 and TRBJ1-5; the D is unclear. Germline V CDR1 and CDR2: SNHLY, FYNNEI. Trimming stripped 5 bases from V and 0 bases from J, with 5 bases between. The CDR3 runs to 13 residues. The CDR3 spells CASSSRSNQPQHF. The CDR3 region has the DNA TGTGCCAGCAGTTCTCGTAGCAATCAGCCCCAGCATTTT.

This chain uses TRBV14 with TRBJ1-5, with unresolved D. Germline lookup yields CDR1 SGHDN and CDR2 FVKESK. Trimming stripped 0 bases from V and 5 bases from J, with 20 bases between. The CDR3 runs to 18 residues. This CDR3 is CASSQDLRLNHGDQPQHF. CDR3 bases: TGTGCCAGCAGCCAAGATCTTAGACTAAATCATGGGGATCAGCCCCAGCATTTT.

In this sample, this clone turned up once. The chain recombines TRBV28 with TRBJ2-3, with 10 bases matching TRBD1. CDR3 length: 16 residues. Germline V CDR1 and CDR2: MDHEN, SYDVKM. The ends lost 3 bases at V and 1 base at J; junction bases unmatched: 4. The CDR3 protein is CASSLTGGGGTDTQYF. Here the CDR3 DNA reads TGTGCCAGCAGTTTGACAGGGGGCGGAGGCACAGATACGCAGTATTTT.

This chain connects TRBV12-3 or TRBV12-4 to TRBJ1-1; D remains ambiguous. This CDR3 contains 12 residues. Trimming cost V 2 bases and J 0 bases, with 1 base left between them. The CDR3, as DNA: TGTGCCAGCAGTTTAATGAACACTGAAGCTTTCTTT. This gives the protein CASSLMNTEAFF.

This clone was found once. The chain employs TRBV6-5 and TRBJ1-5; 7 bases match TRBD1. Per the germline V gene, CDR1 is MNHEY and CDR2 is SVGAGI. The CDR3 contains 14 residues. With 7 bases clipped from V and 2 bases from J, the junction kept 5 bases outside the gene matches. CDR3 sequence reads: CASKRQGGNQPQHF. The CDR3 nucleotides read TGTGCCAGCAAAAGACAGGGAGGCAATCAGCCCCAGCATTTT.

Here the CDR3 DNA reads TGTGCCAGCCACAGGGACCATGGCTACACCTTC. This translates into CASHRDHGYTF. V and J are TRBV2 and TRBJ1-2; tentatively, D is TRBD1 (6 bases). V was shortened by 8 bases and J by 6 bases, with 10 bases between the two germline ends. The CDR3 totals 11 residues. In germline, CDR1 is SNHLY, CDR2 FYNNEI.